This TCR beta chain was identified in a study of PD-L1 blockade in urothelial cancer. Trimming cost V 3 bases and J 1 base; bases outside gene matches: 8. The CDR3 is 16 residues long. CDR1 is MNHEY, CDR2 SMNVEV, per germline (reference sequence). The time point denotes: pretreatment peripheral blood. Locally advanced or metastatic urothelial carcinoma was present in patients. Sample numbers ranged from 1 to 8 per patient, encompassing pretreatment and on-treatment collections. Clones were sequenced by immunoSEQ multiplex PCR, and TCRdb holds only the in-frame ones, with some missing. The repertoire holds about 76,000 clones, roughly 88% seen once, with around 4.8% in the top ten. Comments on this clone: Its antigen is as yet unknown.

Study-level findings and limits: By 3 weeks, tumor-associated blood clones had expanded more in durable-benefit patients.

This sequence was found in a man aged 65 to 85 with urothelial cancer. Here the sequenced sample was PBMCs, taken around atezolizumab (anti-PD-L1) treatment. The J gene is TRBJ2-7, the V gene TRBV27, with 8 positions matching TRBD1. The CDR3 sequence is CASSLTGQGPSYEQYF. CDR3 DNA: TGTGCCAGCAGTTTGACTGGACAGGGCCCTTCCTACGAGCAGTACTTC.